These T cell receptor beta chains were read from a single sample in a study of post-analysis software for immune sequencing data. TCRdb reprocessed the PCR reads with MiXCR, giving one entry per CDR3 protein. The data hold about half a million distinct CDR3 sequences, with about a third observed a single time. Material: blood. Source of these receptors: a girl aged 2 to 17 with multiple sclerosis. Each CDR3 is given with its conserved first and last residue. D genes are given only for firm matches. Clone size appears in some rows only: once, few, many, or a class for an expanded clone.

J gene: TRBJ1-1
V gene: TRBV18
D gene: NA
clone size: NA
CDR3 DNA: TGTGCCAGCTCACCAGTGGGGAGCGACACTGAAGCTTTCTTT
CDR3 protein: CASSPVGSDTEAFF

J gene: TRBJ2-7
V gene: TRBV3-1
D gene: NA
clone size: few
CDR3 DNA: TGTGCCAGCAGCCAAGGGGACGGAGCCTACGAGCAGTACTTC
CDR3 protein: CASSQGDGAYEQYF

J gene: TRBJ2-1
V gene: TRBV7-7
D gene: NA
clone size: few
CDR3 DNA: TGTGCCAGCAGCTTAGCTAGCGGCGATGAGCAGTTCTTC
CDR3 protein: CASSLASGDEQFF

J gene: TRBJ2-5
V gene: TRBV20-1
D gene: NA
clone size: NA
CDR3 DNA: TGCAGTGCTAGAGTCGGTCTGGGGGGAGAGACCCAGTACTTC
CDR3 protein: CSARVGLGGETQYF

J gene: TRBJ1-3
V gene: TRBV5-6
D gene: NA
clone size: NA
CDR3 DNA: TGTGCCAGCAGCTTTCCGGGCACGAACACCATATATTTT
CDR3 protein: CASSFPGTNTIYF

J gene: TRBJ2-6
V gene: TRBV20-1
D gene: TRBD1
clone size: few
CDR3 DNA: TGCAGTGCTAGAGATTTCCGGCAGGGGGTCAACTCTGGGGCCAACGTCCTGACTTTC
CDR3 protein: CSARDFRQGVNSGANVLTF

J gene: TRBJ2-7
V gene: TRBV29-1
D gene: TRBD1
clone size: few
CDR3 DNA: TGCAGCGCTGGGGACAGGGAATCCTACGAGCAGTACTTC
CDR3 protein: CSAGDRESYEQYF

J gene: TRBJ2-2
V gene: TRBV7-8
D gene: TRBD2
clone size: NA
CDR3 DNA: TGTGCCAGCAGCTCTAGCGGGGGTTACACCGGGGAGCTGTTTTTT
CDR3 protein: CASSSSGGYTGELFF

J gene: TRBJ2-7
V gene: TRBV4-1
D gene: TRBD2
clone size: NA
CDR3 DNA: TGCGCCAGCAGCCGAGAAACGCGGGGGGGCGGCGAGCAGTACTTC
CDR3 protein: CASSRETRGGGEQYF

J gene: TRBJ2-1
V gene: TRBV7-9
D gene: NA
clone size: few
CDR3 DNA: TGTGCCAGCAGCCTACGGGGGTATGAGCAGTTCTTC
CDR3 protein: CASSLRGYEQFF

J gene: TRBJ2-5
V gene: TRBV5-4
D gene: NA
clone size: NA
CDR3 DNA: TGTGCCAGCAGCCCTGACTCGAGCCGGGAGACCCAGTACTTC
CDR3 protein: CASSPDSSRETQYF

J gene: TRBJ1-5
V gene: TRBV18
D gene: NA
clone size: NA
CDR3 DNA: TGTGCCAGCTCACCACGGATCAGCGATCAGCCCCAGCATTTT
CDR3 protein: CASSPRISDQPQHF

J gene: TRBJ2-5
V gene: TRBV7-3
D gene: TRBD2
clone size: few
CDR3 DNA: TGTGCCAGCAGCTTATTCGCGGGGGGGCTGGAGACCCAGTACTTC
CDR3 protein: CASSLFAGGLETQYF

J gene: TRBJ1-1
V gene: TRBV12-3/TRBV12-4
D gene: NA
clone size: NA
CDR3 DNA: TGTGCCAGCAGTCCCAATACAGGGAGAAACACTGAAGCTTTCTTT
CDR3 protein: CASSPNTGRNTEAFF

J gene: TRBJ2-1
V gene: TRBV15
D gene: NA
clone size: many
CDR3 DNA: TGTGCCACCAGCCCTAATCCGAGGTCCTACAATGAGCAGTTCTTC
CDR3 protein: CATSPNPRSYNEQFF

J gene: TRBJ1-2
V gene: TRBV2
D gene: NA
clone size: few
CDR3 DNA: TGTGCCAGCAGTGAAGGGCCCGCCGGAGATGGCTACACCTTC
CDR3 protein: CASSEGPAGDGYTF

J gene: TRBJ2-1
V gene: TRBV18
D gene: NA
clone size: NA
CDR3 DNA: TGTGCCAGCTCACCCTTTTTAGGGTCCTACAATGAGCAGTTCTTC
CDR3 protein: CASSPFLGSYNEQFF

J gene: TRBJ2-7
V gene: TRBV13
D gene: NA
clone size: few
CDR3 DNA: TGTGCCAGCAGCCCCCCCGGGACCGGTCCCCACGAGCAGTACTTC
CDR3 protein: CASSPPGTGPHEQYF

J gene: TRBJ2-2
V gene: TRBV20-1
D gene: TRBD1
clone size: NA
CDR3 DNA: TGCAGTGCTAGAGCAGGGGGACAGGGGTTCGGGGAGCTGTTTTTT
CDR3 protein: CSARAGGQGFGELFF

J gene: TRBJ2-1
V gene: TRBV4-1
D gene: TRBD2
clone size: few
CDR3 DNA: TGCGCCAGCAGCCAAGATGGAGTGGCTAGCGGGGGGGCTCTTAAGAAAAATGAGCAGTTCTTC
CDR3 protein: CASSQDGVASGGALKKNEQFF

J gene: TRBJ2-7
V gene: TRBV20-1
D gene: NA
clone size: few
CDR3 DNA: TGCAGTGCTAATGTCCCCGGGGGTCGCACCTACGAGCAGTACTTC
CDR3 protein: CSANVPGGRTYEQYF

J gene: TRBJ2-3
V gene: TRBV6-2/TRBV6-3
D gene: NA
clone size: NA
CDR3 DNA: TGTGCCAGCAGTCCCCTGGCTGGCGTAAGACGGACTAGCACAGATACGCAGTATTTT
CDR3 protein: CASSPLAGVRRTSTDTQYF

J gene: TRBJ2-7
V gene: TRBV6-1
D gene: TRBD1
clone size: NA
CDR3 DNA: TGTGCCATCCAGAGGGGACAGGGGTCCTACGAGCAGTACTTC
CDR3 protein: CAIQRGQGSYEQYF

J gene: TRBJ2-7
V gene: TRBV29-1
D gene: NA
clone size: NA
CDR3 DNA: TGCAGCGTTGAACTTTCACGGGGGGCCTACGAGCAGGACTTC
CDR3 protein: CSVELSRGAYEQDF

J gene: TRBJ2-3
V gene: TRBV12-3/TRBV12-4
D gene: NA
clone size: NA
CDR3 DNA: TGTGCCAGCAGGGTTGGGCGATTCGGTACTAGGATTTCAGATACGCAGTATTTT
CDR3 protein: CASRVGRFGTRISDTQYF

J gene: TRBJ1-1
V gene: TRBV9
D gene: NA
clone size: few
CDR3 DNA: TGTGCCAGCAGCGTAGACCCCCCGGATACCATGAACACTGAAGCTTTCTTT
CDR3 protein: CASSVDPPDTMNTEAFF

J gene: TRBJ1-4
V gene: TRBV7-9
D gene: NA
clone size: NA
CDR3 DNA: TGTGCCAGCAGCTTAGGGCGGTACGGACGTAATGAAAAACTGTTTTTT
CDR3 protein: CASSLGRYGRNEKLFF

J gene: TRBJ2-5
V gene: TRBV20-1
D gene: TRBD2
clone size: NA
CDR3 DNA: TGCAGTGCCATTAGCCGAGCGGGGGCCAATGAGCAGTACTTC
CDR3 protein: CSAISRAGANEQYF

J gene: TRBJ1-5
V gene: TRBV20-1
D gene: NA
clone size: NA
CDR3 DNA: TGCAGTGCTAGGAAACAGGAGTTCTATCAGCCCCAGCATTTT
CDR3 protein: CSARKQEFYQPQHF